This T cell receptor beta chain was profiled in a study of memory B cells and T cells in multiple sclerosis. Broader study findings: Compartments had unequal clone-set sizes, affecting shared clonotype counts.

Germline CDR1 is LGHNT and CDR2 is FRNRAP. V shed 9 bases, J shed 7 bases, and the junction held 11 bases outside the gene matches. The CDR3 runs 14 residues. After stimulus-free culture, autoproliferating CFSE-dim and non-proliferating CFSE-high T cells were sequenced separately. Replicate wells were pooled after less than eight days of stimulus-free culture of approximately 5x10^7 CFSE-labeled PBMCs. Without exogenous stimuli, approximately 0.5 uM CFSE-labeled PBMCs were cultured serum-free. Method: immunoSEQ multiplex PCR; TCRdb's copy keeps in-frame clones and lacks some. The data show 40,000 to 50,000 clones, with more than 65% seen just once and around 1.1% held by the top ten. Comment on this clone: Its matching antigen is unknown.

The chain carries TRBV12-5 and TRBJ2-2, with TRBD1 matching over 7 bases. The sequencing sample was made of PBMCs from blood kept in culture. The receptor comes from a human donor with multiple sclerosis. CDR3 in DNA: TGTGCTAGCGGATTCAGGGGGTCTGACGGGGAGCTGTTTTTT. As protein: CASGFRGSDGELFF. Together with reference TRBV12-5 and TRBJ2-2, the CDR3 gives the full variable domain: DARVTQTPRHKVTEMGQEVTMRCQPILGHNTVFWYRQTMMQGLELLAYFRNRAPLDDSGMPKDRFSAEMPDATLATLKIQPSEPRDSAVYFCASGFRGSDGELFFGEGSRLTVL.